This T cell receptor (beta chain) was recovered during a study of T-cell memory formation after mild COVID-19. Whole-study results and caveats: Researchers could not confirm that second-wave clones peaking on day 37 targeted SARS-CoV-2.

TCRdb ran MiXCR on the 5' RACE reads and lists one entry per CDR3 protein. Among just over 200,000 distinct CDR3 sequences listed, 7.5% to 10% were seen once. Ten or more counts support this clonotype. Its antigen is still unknown. The ends were cut back, 4 bases at V and 3 bases at J, with 6 bases in the middle. The CDR3 covers 11 residues. CDR1 and CDR2 from the germline V gene are SQVTM and ANQGSEA. The TCR comes from a man aged 18 to 29 who had mild COVID-19 (a few samples of this study predate the infection). Cell type and time point are not known. V usage is TRBV29-1 and J usage is TRBJ1-2; tentative D call: TRBD1 (5 bases). Sequencing used PBMCs or a T cell subset sorted from them (not recorded which). The CDR3 bases are TGCAGCGTTGGCAGGGACTATGGCTACACCTTC. It specifies CSVGRDYGYTF.